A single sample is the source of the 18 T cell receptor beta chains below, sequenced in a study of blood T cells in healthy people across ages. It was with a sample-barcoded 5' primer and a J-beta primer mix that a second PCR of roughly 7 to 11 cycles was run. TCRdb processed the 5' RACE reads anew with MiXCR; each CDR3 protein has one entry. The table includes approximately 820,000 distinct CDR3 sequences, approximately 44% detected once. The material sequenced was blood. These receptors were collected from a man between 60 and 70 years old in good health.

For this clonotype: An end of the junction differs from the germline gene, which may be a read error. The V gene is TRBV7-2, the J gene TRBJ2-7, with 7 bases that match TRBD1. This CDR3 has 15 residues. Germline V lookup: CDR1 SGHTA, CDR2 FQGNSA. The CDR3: CVSSSQGDSSYEQYF. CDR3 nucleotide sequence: TGTGTCAGCAGCTCCCAAGGGGACAGCTCCTACGAGCAGTACTTC.

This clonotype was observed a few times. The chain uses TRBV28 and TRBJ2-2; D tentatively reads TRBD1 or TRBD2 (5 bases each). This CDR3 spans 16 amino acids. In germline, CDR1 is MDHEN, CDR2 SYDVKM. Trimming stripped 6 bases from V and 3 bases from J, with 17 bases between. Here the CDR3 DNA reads TGTGCCAGCAGCGGGGACCCGAGGGGTTACACCGGGGAGCTGTTTTTT. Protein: CASSGDPRGYTGELFF.

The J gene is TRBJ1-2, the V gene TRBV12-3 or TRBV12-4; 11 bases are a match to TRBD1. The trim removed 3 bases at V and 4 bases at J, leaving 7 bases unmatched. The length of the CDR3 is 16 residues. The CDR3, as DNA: TGTGCCAGCAGTTTTGATGGGACAGGGGGAGGCTATGGCTACACCTTC. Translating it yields CASSFDGTGGGYGYTF.

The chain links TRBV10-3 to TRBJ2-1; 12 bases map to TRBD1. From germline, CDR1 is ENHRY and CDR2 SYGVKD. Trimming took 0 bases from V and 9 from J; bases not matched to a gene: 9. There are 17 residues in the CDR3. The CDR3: CAISESGQGASNREQFF. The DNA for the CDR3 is TGTGCCATCAGTGAGTCGGGACAGGGGGCTTCCAACCGTGAGCAGTTCTTC.

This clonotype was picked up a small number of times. The CDR3 is CASSVTSQGAGNEQYF. The CDR3 DNA follows: TGTGCCAGCAGCGTAACCAGCCAGGGGGCTGGCAACGAGCAGTACTTC. This sequence joins TRBV9 and TRBJ2-7; 8 bases map to TRBD1. The CDR3 length is 16 residues. Germline V gene sequence: CDR1 SGDLS, CDR2 YYNGEE. V lost 1 base and J lost 5; bases outside the gene matches: 11.

CDR3 nucleotide sequence: TGCAGTGCTAGCGGCGGGAGAAACACCGGGGAGCTGTTTTTT. Translation: CSASGGRNTGELFF. The chain employs TRBV20-1 and TRBJ2-2; TRBD2 agrees at 7 bases. The CDR3 is 14 residues long. Germline V gives CDR1 DFQATT, CDR2 SNEGSKA (reference sequence). The trim removed 3 bases at V and 2 bases at J, leaving 3 bases unmatched.

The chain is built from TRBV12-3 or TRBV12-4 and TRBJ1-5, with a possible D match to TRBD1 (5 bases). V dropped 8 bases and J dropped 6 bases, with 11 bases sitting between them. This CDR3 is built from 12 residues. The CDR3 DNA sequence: TGTGCCAGCGGCCTGGGGGTTCAGCCCCAGCATTTT. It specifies CASGLGVQPQHF.

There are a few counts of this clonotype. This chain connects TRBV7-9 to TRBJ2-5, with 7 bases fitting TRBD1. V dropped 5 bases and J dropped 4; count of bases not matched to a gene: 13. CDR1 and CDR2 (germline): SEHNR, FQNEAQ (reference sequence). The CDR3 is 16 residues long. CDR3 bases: TGTGCCAGCAGCCCGAACAACCTGACAGGGCGAGAGACCCAGTACTTC. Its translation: CASSPNNLTGRETQYF. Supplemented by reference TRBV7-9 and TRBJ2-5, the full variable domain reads DTGVSQNPRHKITKRGQNVTFRCDPISEHNRLYWYRQTLGQGPEFLTYFQNEAQLEKSRLLSDRFSAERPKGSFSTLEIQRTEQGDSAMYLCASSPNNLTGRETQYFGPGTRLLVL.

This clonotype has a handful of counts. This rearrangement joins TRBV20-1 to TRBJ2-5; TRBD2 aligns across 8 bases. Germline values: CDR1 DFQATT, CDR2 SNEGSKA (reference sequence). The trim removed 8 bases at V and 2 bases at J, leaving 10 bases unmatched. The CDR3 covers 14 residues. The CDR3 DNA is TGCAGTACAACAAGACGCGGGGGGCAAGAGACCCAGTACTTC. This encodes CSTTRRGGQETQYF.

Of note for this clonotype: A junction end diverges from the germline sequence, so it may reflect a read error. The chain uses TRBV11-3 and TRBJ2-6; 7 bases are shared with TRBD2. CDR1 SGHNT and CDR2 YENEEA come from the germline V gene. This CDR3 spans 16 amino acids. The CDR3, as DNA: TGTGCCGGCAGTAGGACTAGTCGACCTAAGGCCAACGTCCTGACTTTC. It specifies CAGSRTSRPKANVLTF.

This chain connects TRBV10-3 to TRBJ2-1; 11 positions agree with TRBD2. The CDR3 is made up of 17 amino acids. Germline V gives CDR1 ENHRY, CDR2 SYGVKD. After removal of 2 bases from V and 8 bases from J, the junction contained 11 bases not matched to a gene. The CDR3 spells CAISEQLTSGVSDEQFF. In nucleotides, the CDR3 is TGTGCCATCAGTGAGCAACTGACTAGCGGGGTTTCCGATGAGCAGTTCTTC.

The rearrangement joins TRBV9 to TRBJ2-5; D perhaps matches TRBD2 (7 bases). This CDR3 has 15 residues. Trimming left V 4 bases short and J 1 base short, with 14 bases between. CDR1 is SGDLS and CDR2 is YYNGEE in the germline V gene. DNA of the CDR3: TGTGCCAGCAGCAAGGGGGGGCCGACCCAAGAGACCCAGTACTTC. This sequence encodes CASSKGGPTQETQYF.

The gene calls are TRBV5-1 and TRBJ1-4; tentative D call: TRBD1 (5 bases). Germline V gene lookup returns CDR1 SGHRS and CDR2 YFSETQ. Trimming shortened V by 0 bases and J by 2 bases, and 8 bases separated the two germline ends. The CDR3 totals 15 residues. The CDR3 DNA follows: TGCGCCAGCAGCTTGGAGGGGAGGACTAATGAAAAACTGTTTTTT. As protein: CASSLEGRTNEKLFF. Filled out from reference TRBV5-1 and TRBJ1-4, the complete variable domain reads KAGVTQTPRYLIKTRGQQVTLSCSPISGHRSVSWYQQTPGQGLQFLFEYFSETQRNKGNFPGRFSGRQFSNSRSEMNVSTLELGDSALYLCASSLEGRTNEKLFFGSGTQLSVL.

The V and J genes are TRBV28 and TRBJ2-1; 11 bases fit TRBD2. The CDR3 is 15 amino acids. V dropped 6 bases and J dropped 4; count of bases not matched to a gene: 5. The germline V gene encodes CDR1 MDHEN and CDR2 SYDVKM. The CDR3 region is CASSQRLAGYNEQFF. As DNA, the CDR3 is TGTGCCAGCAGCCAGAGACTAGCGGGGTACAATGAGCAGTTCTTC.

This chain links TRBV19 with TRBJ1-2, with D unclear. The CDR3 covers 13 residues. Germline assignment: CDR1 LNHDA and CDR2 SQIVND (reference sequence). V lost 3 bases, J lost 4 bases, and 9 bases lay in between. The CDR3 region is CASSIGEGYGYTF. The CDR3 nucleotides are TGTGCCAGTAGTATTGGGGAAGGCTATGGCTACACCTTC.

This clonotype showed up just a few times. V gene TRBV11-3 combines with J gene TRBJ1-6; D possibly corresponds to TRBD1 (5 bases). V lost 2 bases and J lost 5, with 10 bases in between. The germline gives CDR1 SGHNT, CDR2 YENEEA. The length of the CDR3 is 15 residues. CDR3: CASSLSGRNNSPLHF. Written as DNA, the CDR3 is TGTGCCAGCAGCTTATCAGGGAGGAATAATTCACCCCTCCACTTT.

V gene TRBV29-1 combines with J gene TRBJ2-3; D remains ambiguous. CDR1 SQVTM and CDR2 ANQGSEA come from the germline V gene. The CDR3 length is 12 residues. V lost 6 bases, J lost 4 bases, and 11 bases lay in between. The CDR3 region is CSVPGGADTQYF. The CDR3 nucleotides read TGCAGCGTCCCTGGTGGGGCAGATACGCAGTATTTT.

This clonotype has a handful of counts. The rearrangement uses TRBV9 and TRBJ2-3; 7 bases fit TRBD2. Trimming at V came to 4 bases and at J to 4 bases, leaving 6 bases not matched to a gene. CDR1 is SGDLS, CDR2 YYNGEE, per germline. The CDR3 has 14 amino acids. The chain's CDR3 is CASSSTGGSDTQYF. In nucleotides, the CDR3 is TGTGCCAGCAGCTCCACCGGGGGGTCAGATACGCAGTATTTT.